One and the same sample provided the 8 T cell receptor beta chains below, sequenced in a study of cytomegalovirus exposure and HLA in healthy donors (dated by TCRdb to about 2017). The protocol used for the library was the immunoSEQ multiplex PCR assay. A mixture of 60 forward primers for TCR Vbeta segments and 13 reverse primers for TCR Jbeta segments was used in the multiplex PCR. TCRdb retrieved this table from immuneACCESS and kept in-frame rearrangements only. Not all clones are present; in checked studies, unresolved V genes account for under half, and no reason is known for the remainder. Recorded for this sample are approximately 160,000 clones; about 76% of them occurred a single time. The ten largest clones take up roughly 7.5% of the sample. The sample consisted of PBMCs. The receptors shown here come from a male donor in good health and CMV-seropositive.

CDR3 amino acids: CASRPWGRIKTQYF. As DNA, the CDR3 is TGTGCAAGTCGTCCGTGGGGGCGAATAAAGACCCAGTACTTC. The V and J genes are TRBV12-2 and TRBJ2-5; TRBD1 is taken as the D call from the table, unchecked against the DNA. TRBV12-2 counts as a pseudogene. The CDR3 consists of 14 residues.

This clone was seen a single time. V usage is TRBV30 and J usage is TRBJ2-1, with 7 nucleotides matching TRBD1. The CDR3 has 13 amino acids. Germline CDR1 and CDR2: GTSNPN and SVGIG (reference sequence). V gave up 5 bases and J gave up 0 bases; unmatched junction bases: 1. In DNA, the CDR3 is TGTGCCTGGGGGACAGACTCCTACAATGAGCAGTTCTTC. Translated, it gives CAWGTDSYNEQFF.

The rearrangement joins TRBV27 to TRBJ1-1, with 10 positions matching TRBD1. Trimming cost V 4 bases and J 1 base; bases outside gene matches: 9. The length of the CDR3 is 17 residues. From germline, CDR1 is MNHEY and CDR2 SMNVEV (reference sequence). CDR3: CASSSLDRGLGNTEAFF. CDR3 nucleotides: TGTGCCAGCAGTTCCCTCGACAGGGGGCTTGGGAACACTGAAGCTTTCTTT.

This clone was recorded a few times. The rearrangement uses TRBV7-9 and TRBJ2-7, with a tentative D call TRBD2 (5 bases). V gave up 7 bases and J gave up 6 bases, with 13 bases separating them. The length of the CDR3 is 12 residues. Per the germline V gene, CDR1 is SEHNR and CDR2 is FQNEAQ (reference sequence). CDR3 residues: CASTLAGSEQYF. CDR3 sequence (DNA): TGTGCCAGCACCCTGGCTGGGAGCGAGCAGTACTTC.

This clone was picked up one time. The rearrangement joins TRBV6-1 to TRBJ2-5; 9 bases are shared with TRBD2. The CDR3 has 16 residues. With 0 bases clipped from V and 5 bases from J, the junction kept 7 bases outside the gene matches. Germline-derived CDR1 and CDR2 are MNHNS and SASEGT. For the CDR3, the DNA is TGTGCCAGCAGTGAAGCGCGAGCGGGGGGATCGGAGACCCAGTACTTC. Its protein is CASSEARAGGSETQYF.

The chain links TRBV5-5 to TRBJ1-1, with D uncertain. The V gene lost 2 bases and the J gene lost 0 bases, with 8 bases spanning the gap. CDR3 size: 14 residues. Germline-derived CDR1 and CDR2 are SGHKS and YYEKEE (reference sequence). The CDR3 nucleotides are TGTGCCAGCAGCTTTGGGCAGCTGAACACTGAAGCTTTCTTT. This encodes CASSFGQLNTEAFF.

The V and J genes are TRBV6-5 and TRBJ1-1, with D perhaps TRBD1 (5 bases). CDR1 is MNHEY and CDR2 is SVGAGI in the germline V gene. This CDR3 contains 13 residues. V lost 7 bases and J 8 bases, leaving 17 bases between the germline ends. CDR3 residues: CASIGTGLGEAFF. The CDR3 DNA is TGTGCCAGCATTGGGACGGGACTAGGCGAAGCTTTCTTT.

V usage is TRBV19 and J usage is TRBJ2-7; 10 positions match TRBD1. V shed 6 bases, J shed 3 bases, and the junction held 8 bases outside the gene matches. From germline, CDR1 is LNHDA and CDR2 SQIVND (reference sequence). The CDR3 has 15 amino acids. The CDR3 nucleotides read TGTGCCAGTAGCTACGTGGGGACAGGGGACTACGAGCAGTACTTC. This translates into CASSYVGTGDYEQYF.